A single sample gave rise to the 31 T cell receptor beta chains below, sequenced in a study of CD4+ T cells in melanoma. The protocol was immunoSEQ multiplex PCR, while the TCRdb copy is restricted to in-frame clones and leaves out a portion. The sample includes about 9,600 clones, roughly 70% of them seen just once. Input material: cells from a culture (not recorded whether cultured in vitro). These receptors originate from a human donor with melanoma.

The chain has TRBV10-2 and TRBJ1-2; 9 positions agree with TRBD1. The CDR3 spans 16 residues. Per germline, CDR1 WSHSY and CDR2 SAAADI. J lost 1 base, V lost 8 bases, and 11 bases had no gene match. Here the CDR3 reads CASLGTGREINYGYTF. The CDR3 DNA is TGCGCCAGCTTGGGGACAGGGAGGGAGATTAACTATGGCTACACCTTC.

The chain has TRBV6-6 and TRBJ1-6; 10 positions agree with TRBD1. The CDR3 has 13 residues. Germline assignment: CDR1 MNHNY and CDR2 SVGAGI (reference sequence). The J segment lost 9 bases and the V segment lost 5 bases, leaving 1 base of the junction unmatched. CDR3 in amino acids: CASSDRGLSPLHF. Written as DNA, the CDR3 is TGTGCCAGCAGTGACAGGGGGCTTTCACCCCTCCACTTT.

The V call is TRBV5-8, the J call TRBJ1-2; possible D gene TRBD1, 5 bases. CDR3 length equals 13 residues. V lost 4 bases and J lost 2, with 9 bases in between. From germline, CDR1 is SGHTS and CDR2 YDEGEE. CDR3 amino acids: CASSQGPNYGYTF. In nucleotides, the CDR3 is TGTGCCAGCAGCCAGGGCCCGAACTATGGCTACACCTTC.

V usage is TRBV5-1 and J usage is TRBJ2-5; the D gene is possibly TRBD2 (6 bases). There are 15 residues in the CDR3. Germline lookup yields CDR1 SGHRS and CDR2 YFSETQ. V dropped 1 base and J dropped 5 bases, with 15 bases sitting between them. The CDR3 nucleotides are TGCGCCAGCAGCTTGATGTCGGGGGTCGCGGAGACCCAGTACTTC. Protein sequence: CASSLMSGVAETQYF.

The chain is built from TRBV7-8 and TRBJ2-2, with TRBD1 identical over 9 bases. The CDR3 loop spans 18 amino acids. The trim removed 0 bases at V and 3 bases at J, leaving 8 bases unmatched. Germline CDR1 reads SGHVS; CDR2 reads FQNEAQ. CDR3 sequence: CASSLAHPGTGYTGELFF. CDR3 in DNA: TGTGCCAGCAGCTTAGCCCATCCCGGGACAGGGTACACCGGGGAGCTGTTTTTT.

The V and J genes are TRBV5-8 and TRBJ2-4, with D perhaps matching TRBD1 or TRBD2 (5 bases each). CDR3 length equals 14 residues. Germline V gene lookup returns CDR1 SGHTS and CDR2 YDEGEE. The V end lost 4 bases, the J end lost 6 bases, and 14 bases lay between the germline ends. The CDR3 sequence is CASSPYPGPNIQYF. DNA for the CDR3: TGTGCCAGCAGCCCTTACCCGGGGCCAAACATTCAGTACTTC.

The chain recombines TRBV19 with TRBJ2-7; D may be TRBD1 (6 bases). Germline lookup yields CDR1 LNHDA and CDR2 SQIVND (reference sequence). The V gene lost 4 bases and the J gene lost 2 bases, with 21 bases spanning the gap. CDR3 length: 17 residues. The CDR3 is CASSTGADISRTYEQYF. Written as DNA, the CDR3 is TGTGCCAGTAGTACAGGGGCGGACATCAGTAGAACCTACGAGCAGTACTTC.

The table lists this clone with a count of one. This chain uses TRBV2 with TRBJ1-1; TRBD1 might be the D (6 bases). CDR1 and CDR2 from the germline V gene are SNHLY and FYNNEI. The CDR3 runs 13 residues. V was cut by 6 bases and J by 7 bases, with 15 bases left in between. The CDR3 region has the DNA TGTGCCAGCAGGGACTTTGGGGGGCGTGAAGCTTTCTTT. It codes for CASRDFGGREAFF.

CDR3 bases: TGTGCCAGTAGTGCCCGGGACAGCGTGGGCAATCAGCCCCAGCATTTT. This translates into CASSARDSVGNQPQHF. This chain joins TRBV19 and TRBJ1-5; 7 bases line up with TRBD1. CDR3 length: 16 residues. Germline CDR1 reads LNHDA; CDR2 reads SQIVND (reference sequence). Trimming took 5 bases from V and 2 from J; bases not matched to a gene: 9.

The CDR3 here is CASSPGQVGVNEKLFF. CDR3 nucleotide sequence: TGCGCCAGCAGCCCCGGACAGGTTGGGGTTAATGAAAAACTGTTTTTT. The V gene is TRBV5-1, the J gene TRBJ1-4; 7 nucleotides align to TRBD1. The CDR3 covers 16 residues. Germline-derived CDR1 and CDR2 are SGHRS and YFSETQ. V trimming: 4 bases; J trimming: 4 bases; junction bases outside the gene matches: 10.

V is TRBV6-6 and J is TRBJ2-7; possibly TRBD1 for D (5 bases). V lost 8 bases to trimming and J lost 6 bases, with 11 bases between them. Germline lookup yields CDR1 MNHNY and CDR2 SVGAGI (reference sequence). This CDR3 is built from 11 residues. The CDR3 spells CASCQGVEQYF. The CDR3 coding sequence is TGTGCCAGCTGCCAAGGGGTCGAGCAGTACTTC.

The rearrangement joins TRBV18 to TRBJ1-6; D might be TRBD1 (6 bases). Trimming left V 6 bases short and J 0 bases short, with 9 bases between. This CDR3 has 15 amino acids. CDR1 is KGHSH, CDR2 LQKENI, per germline. This chain's CDR3 is CASSTGTSYNSPLHF. CDR3 coding DNA: TGTGCCAGCTCCACAGGGACCTCCTATAATTCACCCCTCCACTTT. The full variable domain, completed using reference TRBV18 and TRBJ1-6, is NAGVMQNPRHLVRRRGQEARLRCSPMKGHSHVYWYRQLPEEGLKFMVYLQKENIIDESGMPKERFSAEFPKEGPSILRIQQVVRGDSAAYFCASSTGTSYNSPLHFGNGTRLTVT.

This chain joins TRBV11-3 and TRBJ2-2; D is ambiguous. The CDR3 spans 14 residues. The germline V gene encodes CDR1 SGHNT and CDR2 YENEEA. V dropped 9 bases and J dropped 0 bases, with 11 bases sitting between them. CDR3 nucleotide sequence: TGTGCCAGAGCAGTGGGCACGAACACCGGGGAGCTGTTTTTT. It specifies CARAVGTNTGELFF.

This chain links TRBV6-6 with TRBJ2-1; D may be TRBD2 (5 bases). The V and J ends lost 6 bases and 2 bases respectively, with 11 bases between them. Germline CDR1 reads MNHNY; CDR2 reads SVGAGI (reference sequence). CDR3 size: 14 residues. In nucleotides, the CDR3 is TGTGCCAGCAGGAGGGTGTCCCCCTACAATGAGCAGTTCTTC. Residues: CASRRVSPYNEQFF.

V gene TRBV11-2 combines with J gene TRBJ2-7; no firm D call. Germline CDR1 SGHAT, CDR2 FQNNGV. The CDR3 totals 14 residues. V was clipped by 5 bases and J by 5 bases, with 16 bases between them. The CDR3 DNA reads TGTGCCAGCAGCAAATTGAGGCAGCGCCACGAGCAGTACTTC. Its translation is CASSKLRQRHEQYF.

The genes are TRBV7-9 and TRBJ1-1; TRBD1 might be the D (6 bases). CDR3 length: 14 residues. V was cut by 8 bases and J by 1 base, with 14 bases left in between. Germline V lookup: CDR1 SEHNR, CDR2 FQNEAQ (reference sequence). The CDR3 sequence is CASFQGRGNTEAFF. The CDR3 DNA reads TGTGCCAGCTTCCAGGGGAGAGGGAACACTGAAGCTTTCTTT.

V gene TRBV30 combines with J gene TRBJ1-5, with TRBD1 matching 12 bases. The germline V gene encodes CDR1 GTSNPN and CDR2 SVGIG (reference sequence). V shed 5 bases, J shed 7 bases, and the junction held 12 bases outside the gene matches. CDR3 size: 16 residues. CDR3 residues: CAWAGTGGRLGQPQHF. The DNA of the CDR3 is TGTGCCTGGGCCGGGACAGGGGGCAGGTTGGGGCAGCCCCAGCATTTT.

V is TRBV19 and J is TRBJ2-2; TRBD1 or TRBD2 may be the D gene (6 bases each). With 3 bases removed from V and 4 bases from J, the gap between germline ends came to 15 bases. The germline CDR1 and CDR2 sequences are LNHDA and SQIVND (reference sequence). The CDR3 is 16 residues long. The CDR3 DNA sequence: TGTGCCAGTAGTATGAATCGGGGGCGGGGCACCGGGGAGCTGTTTTTT. It specifies CASSMNRGRGTGELFF.

This clone was counted once. This chain joins TRBV2 and TRBJ2-7; TRBD2 matches 11 bases. Germline V gene lookup returns CDR1 SNHLY and CDR2 FYNNEI. The V segment lost 8 bases and the J segment 3 bases; nucleotides outside the gene matches: 9. The CDR3 runs 15 residues. This chain's CDR3 is CASFSVGTSGYEQYF. For the CDR3, the DNA is TGTGCCAGCTTTTCGGTGGGGACTAGCGGCTACGAGCAGTACTTC.

V and J are TRBV2 and TRBJ1-5; TRBD1 is a possible D gene (5 bases). Trimming took 8 bases from V and 7 from J, leaving 24 bases between them. Germline V gene data show CDR1 as SNHLY and CDR2 as FYNNEI. This CDR3 is 16 amino acids long. The CDR3 here is CASVESGTGIVQPQHF. The CDR3 DNA is TGTGCCAGCGTGGAATCTGGAACAGGAATTGTCCAGCCCCAGCATTTT.

The V and J genes are TRBV27 and TRBJ1-5; 10 nucleotides align to TRBD1. Trimming cost V 5 bases and J 2 bases; bases outside gene matches: 3. The CDR3 has 15 residues. Per germline, CDR1 MNHEY and CDR2 SMNVEV (reference sequence). The chain's CDR3 is CASSRTGGGNQPQHF. The CDR3 nucleotides are TGTGCCAGCAGTCGGACAGGGGGAGGCAATCAGCCCCAGCATTTT.

This chain uses TRBV5-8 with TRBJ1-5; 9 bases map to TRBD1. The germline V gene encodes CDR1 SGHTS and CDR2 YDEGEE. This CDR3 is built from 14 residues. V was clipped by 4 bases and J by 5 bases; unmatched bases: 4. As DNA, the CDR3 is TGTGCCAGCAGCATCCGGGACAGGGATCAGCCCCAGCATTTT. It codes for CASSIRDRDQPQHF. Using reference TRBV5-8 and TRBJ1-5 for the parts outside the CDR3, the full variable domain is EAGVTQSPTHLIKTRGQQATLRCSPISGHTSVYWYQQALGLGLQFLLWYDEGEERNRGNFPPRFSGRQFPNYSSELNVNALELEDSALYLCASSIRDRDQPQHFGDGTRLSIL.

This rearrangement joins TRBV9 to TRBJ1-2; D is unclear. From germline, CDR1 is SGDLS and CDR2 YYNGEE. The CDR3 is 14 amino acids. V was pared by 0 bases and J by 3 bases, with 9 bases between. The CDR3 protein is CASSVALTDYGYTF. CDR3 coding DNA: TGTGCCAGCAGCGTAGCTTTGACGGACTATGGCTACACCTTC.

This clone was seen a single time. This chain joins TRBV12-5 and TRBJ1-2; a weak D match, TRBD1 (5 bases). Deletions cut 0 bases from V and 5 bases from J, with 19 bases between. From germline, CDR1 is LGHNT and CDR2 FRNRAP. This CDR3 has 17 residues. CDR3: CASGLVIVKGQEYGYTF. In nucleotides, the CDR3 is TGTGCTAGTGGTTTGGTAATTGTGAAGGGGCAGGAATATGGCTACACCTTC.

V usage is TRBV5-6 and J usage is TRBJ2-6, with no clear D. CDR1 SGHDT and CDR2 YYEEEE come from the germline V gene. The CDR3 loop spans 16 amino acids. Between the trimmed V and J ends, which lost 1 base and 0 bases, there was a span of 8 bases. CDR3: CASSLRSHSGANVLTF. The CDR3 DNA is TGTGCCAGCAGCTTGAGATCCCACTCTGGGGCCAACGTCCTGACTTTC.

The count of this clone is one. The V gene is TRBV11-2, the J gene TRBJ2-3, with 7 bases that match TRBD2. J was trimmed by 1 base and V by 0 bases; bases with no gene match: 4. This CDR3 is built from 16 residues. In germline, CDR1 is SGHAT, CDR2 FQNNGV. CDR3 nucleotides: TGTGCCAGCAGCTTAGAGGGGGGAGGGGGCACAGATACGCAGTATTTT. Its protein product is CASSLEGGGGTDTQYF.

In this sample, this clone turned up once. The chain combines TRBV20-1 with TRBJ1-3, with D uncertain. CDR1 and CDR2 from the germline V gene are DFQATT and SNEGSKA (reference sequence). V lost 3 bases and J 2 bases, leaving 8 bases between the germline ends. The CDR3 consists of 13 residues. The CDR3 is CSASFGAGNTIYF. DNA of the CDR3: TGCAGTGCTAGTTTTGGGGCTGGAAACACCATATATTTT.

This clone was seen only once. V usage is TRBV18 and J usage is TRBJ1-5; D might be TRBD1 (5 bases). Germline lookup yields CDR1 KGHSH and CDR2 LQKENI. With 2 bases removed from V and 4 bases from J, the gap between germline ends came to 6 bases. CDR3 size: 13 residues. CDR3 coding DNA: TGTGCCAGCTCACCAGGGGGAAATCAGCCCCAGCATTTT. It encodes CASSPGGNQPQHF.

J is TRBJ2-1 and V is TRBV18; TRBD2 agrees at 12 bases. This CDR3 is built from 17 residues. Germline CDR1 is KGHSH and CDR2 is LQKENI. The V gene end was trimmed by 1 base and the J gene end by 6 bases; junction bases not matched to a gene: 7. The CDR3 DNA reads as TGTGCCAGCTCACCACTCGGGACTAGCGGGCAGGTCAATGAGCAGTTCTTC. It encodes CASSPLGTSGQVNEQFF.

The gene calls are TRBV9 and TRBJ2-2; unclear D gene. The length of the CDR3 is 17 residues. Germline CDR1 is SGDLS and CDR2 is YYNGEE. The V end was cut by 0 bases, the J end by 6 bases, with 18 bases between. The CDR3 spells CASSVAAGNHAPGELFF. The CDR3, as DNA: TGTGCCAGCAGCGTAGCGGCCGGAAATCATGCGCCCGGGGAGCTGTTTTTT.

The V and J genes are TRBV30 and TRBJ2-1; D gene ambiguous. Trimming shortened V by 4 bases and J by 2 bases, and 9 bases separated the two germline ends. The CDR3 sequence is 13 residues long. Germline loops: CDR1 GTSNPN, CDR2 SVGIG (reference sequence). CDR3 amino acids: CAWTVYPYNEQFF. The CDR3 nucleotides read TGTGCCTGGACGGTGTACCCCTACAATGAGCAGTTCTTC.